This is a list of T cell receptor beta chains from one sample in a study of blood T cell repertoires in COVID-19. The method was immunoSEQ multiplex PCR; TCRdb's version includes in-frame clones alone and lacks a portion of them. The repertoire consists of about 250,000 clones, with about four fifths occurring once and the leading ten covering around 8.9%. The sample comprised peripheral blood. Every receptor here comes from an older man with acute or convalescent COVID-19. Both conserved end residues are part of each CDR3. The D gene is left open where the match is weak. Size values are once, few and many counts, or a class for expanded clones, and some rows have none.

v_gene	abundance	d_gene	j_gene	CDR3nt	CDR3aa
TRBV27	NA	NA	TRBJ2-7	TGTGCCAGCAGTTTCACTAGCGCCGGGACACGGACCTACGAGCAGTACTTC	CASSFTSAGTRTYEQYF
TRBV2	NA	NA	TRBJ1-5	TGTGCCAGCAGTGGAGGAGGGGCGCACAATCAGCCCCAGCATTTT	CASSGGGAHNQPQHF
TRBV20-1	NA	TRBD1	TRBJ2-7	TGCAGTGCTTCGGGACAGGGGGAGCAGTACTTC	CSASGQGEQYF
TRBV6-1	NA	TRBD1	TRBJ1-5	TGTGCCAGCAGTGGGGGGGACAGGGGCTATAGCAATCAGCCCCAGCATTTT	CASSGGDRGYSNQPQHF
TRBV6-6	few	TRBD1	TRBJ2-1	TGTGCCAGCAGCTCCGTCTCCGGGACAGGGTCCGGTGAGCAGTTCTTC	CASSSVSGTGSGEQFF
TRBV19	once	TRBD1	TRBJ1-4	TGTGCCAGTAGCACCGGGGCAGGGGGTCGGGCTGAAAAACTGTTTTTT	CASSTGAGGRAEKLFF
TRBV19	NA	NA	TRBJ1-2	TGTGCCAGTAGTATTCAGGGGACTGGCTACACCTTC	CASSIQGTGYTF
TRBV30	NA	NA	TRBJ2-2	TGTGCCTGGAGGGCCAAGGGGGTTCCCGGGGAGCTGTTTTTT	CAWRAKGVPGELFF
TRBV7-8	NA	TRBD1	TRBJ1-1	TGTGCCAGCAGGCAAAGGAGGACAGGGGGCGCCCGGAACACTGAAGCTTTCTTT	CASRQRRTGGARNTEAFF
TRBV28	NA	TRBD1	TRBJ1-1	TGTGCCAGCAGTTTCAGGTTAGGACAGGGGAACACTGAAGCTTTCTTT	CASSFRLGQGNTEAFF
TRBV6-6	NA	NA	TRBJ2-1	TGTGCCAGCAGTTACCGACCCTCAGGGAGGGGGGATGAGCAGTTCTTC	CASSYRPSGRGDEQFF
TRBV3-1/TRBV3-2	NA	TRBD1	TRBJ1-6	TGTGCCAGCAGCTCAACAGGGGGCAGGGATTCACCCCTCCACTTT	CASSSTGGRDSPLHF
TRBV2	NA	TRBD1	TRBJ1-3	TGTGCCAGCAGTGGGACAGGGGGAACTGGAAACACCATATATTTT	CASSGTGGTGNTIYF
TRBV18	NA	NA	TRBJ2-7	TGTGCCAGCTCCCCGGGACAATACGAGCAGTACTTC	CASSPGQYEQYF
TRBV5-1	NA	NA	TRBJ2-3	TGCGCCAGCAGCTTGGCCGGAGTCCCAGATACGCAGTATTTT	CASSLAGVPDTQYF
TRBV6-2/TRBV6-3	NA	TRBD1	TRBJ1-1	TGTGCCAGCAGTTACTCAGGACAGGGTGGTGAAGCTTTCTTT	CASSYSGQGGEAFF
TRBV19	NA	NA	TRBJ1-3	TGTGCCAGTATCTCGTCTTCCGCCGGGATCATCGTAGGAAACACCATATATTTT	CASISSSAGIIVGNTIYF
TRBV3-1/TRBV3-2	few	NA	TRBJ1-1	TGTGCCAGCAGCCAAGGTATCGTATTCCAGAACTTCTTT	CASSQGIVFQNFF
TRBV24-1	once	TRBD2	TRBJ2-1	TGTGCCACCAGTGATTCTTCCTTTTGGGGGGGATCCTACAATGAGCAGTTCTTC	CATSDSSFWGGSYNEQFF